Following are 13 T cell receptor beta chains from one sample sequenced in a study of OX40 agonist ivuxolimab in advanced cancers. Here immunoSEQ multiplex PCR was the method, and the copy in TCRdb shows in-frame clones only, minus some. The sample includes 53,000 or so clones, 75% to 90% of them seen just once. Specimen: CD4+ or CD8+ T cells sorted from blood, collected in a trial of the OX40 agonist ivuxolimab. The receptors stem from an adult with an advanced solid tumor such as melanoma, head and neck, liver or kidney cancer.

The V and J genes are TRBV29-1 and TRBJ1-2; D is undetermined. V was shortened by 6 bases and J by 0 bases, with 14 bases between the two germline ends. The CDR3 is 14 residues long. The germline V gene encodes CDR1 SQVTM and CDR2 ANQGSEA. This CDR3 reads CSVETGRANYGYTF. In DNA, the CDR3 is TGCAGCGTGGAGACGGGAAGAGCTAACTATGGCTACACCTTC. Variable domain in full (rest from reference TRBV29-1 and TRBJ1-2): SAVISQKPSRDICQRGTSLTIQCQVDSQVTMMFWYRQQPGQSLTLIATANQGSEATYESGFVIDKFPISRPNLTFSTLTVSNMSPEDSSIYLCSVETGRANYGYTFGSGTRLTVV.

This sequence joins TRBV9 and TRBJ2-3; 9 bases are a match to TRBD2. V gave up 3 bases and J gave up 5 bases; unmatched junction bases: 10. CDR3 length: 16 amino acids. CDR1 SGDLS and CDR2 YYNGEE come from the germline V gene. This CDR3 is CASSESTAGGRDTQYF. CDR3 bases: TGTGCCAGCAGCGAGTCCACAGCGGGAGGACGAGATACGCAGTATTTT.

This chain connects TRBV28 to TRBJ1-3; D not resolved. The V gene's germline CDR1 is MDHEN and CDR2 SYDVKM. This CDR3 has 14 residues. The germline V and J ends were trimmed by 5 bases and 2 bases, with 10 bases remaining between them. CDR3 loop: CASSPGVAGNTIYF. Here the CDR3 DNA reads TGTGCCAGCAGTCCTGGGGTGGCTGGAAACACCATATATTTT. The full variable domain, its missing parts supplied by reference TRBV28 and TRBJ1-3, is DVKVTQSSRYLVKRTGEKVFLECVQDMDHENMFWYRQDPGLGLRLIYFSYDVKMKEKGDIPEGYSVSREKKERFSLILESASTNQTSMYLCASSPGVAGNTIYFGEGSWLTVV.

This sequence joins TRBV28 and TRBJ2-7; tentatively, D is TRBD2 (6 bases). CDR1 MDHEN and CDR2 SYDVKM come from the germline V gene. The ends were cut back, 5 bases at V and 6 bases at J, with 14 bases in the middle. This CDR3 is built from 13 residues. CDR3 amino acids: CASSPRLGGEQYF. CDR3 bases: TGTGCCAGCAGTCCTCGACTGGGAGGCGAGCAGTACTTC.

This chain uses TRBV27 with TRBJ2-7, with D tentatively TRBD2 (6 bases). CDR3 length equals 17 residues. V lost 7 bases to trimming and J lost 0 bases, with 22 bases between them. Germline V CDR1 and CDR2: MNHEY, SMNVEV (reference sequence). The CDR3 protein is CASNPDSPAGSSYEQYF. The CDR3 nucleotides read TGTGCCAGCAATCCCGATAGTCCAGCGGGTAGCTCCTACGAGCAGTACTTC.

This clone occurred a few times. This chain connects TRBV28 to TRBJ2-5, with D maybe TRBD2 (6 bases). Germline V gene data show CDR1 as MDHEN and CDR2 as SYDVKM. Trimming left V 7 bases short and J 4 bases short, with 13 bases between. CDR3 size: 13 residues. CDR3 sequence (DNA): TGTGCCAGCACTACGCGGGGTACAGAGACCCAGTACTTC. This translates into CASTTRGTETQYF.

The CDR3 loop reads CASSFWGANQPQHF. Here the CDR3 DNA reads TGTGCCAGCAGCTTCTGGGGAGCGAATCAGCCCCAGCATTTT. The chain has TRBV5-6 and TRBJ1-5; D remains unclear. This CDR3 has 14 amino acids. Germline CDR1 and CDR2: SGHDT and YYEEEE. V was clipped by 2 bases and J by 4 bases, with 10 bases between them. The whole variable domain, filled in from reference TRBV5-6 and TRBJ1-5, reads DAGVTQSPTHLIKTRGQQVTLRCSPKSGHDTVSWYQQALGQGPQFIFQYYEEEERQRGNFPDRFSGHQFPNYSSELNVNALLLGDSALYLCASSFWGANQPQHFGDGTRLSIL.

The chain uses TRBV6-5 and TRBJ2-7; 10 bases are shared with TRBD1. Germline assignment: CDR1 MNHEY and CDR2 SVGAGI. The CDR3 runs 15 residues. J lost 5 bases, V lost 6 bases, and 10 bases had no gene match. The DNA for the CDR3 is TGTGCCAGCAGACCAAGGGACAGGGGCATGAACGAGCAGTACTTC. This codes for CASRPRDRGMNEQYF.

The chain combines TRBV5-1 with TRBJ2-1; 8 bases are shared with TRBD2. The germline V gene has CDR1 SGHRS and CDR2 YFSETQ. There are 17 residues in the CDR3. The J segment lost 3 bases and the V segment lost 5 bases, leaving 13 bases of the junction unmatched. The CDR3 DNA reads TGCGCCAGCAGTCCGGGGGGGAGGAACCTCCGCTACAATGAGCAGTTCTTC. This encodes CASSPGGRNLRYNEQFF.

This chain connects TRBV4-1 to TRBJ2-3, with 14 bases lining up with TRBD2. CDR1 is MGHRA, CDR2 YSYEKL, per germline. The CDR3 loop spans 18 amino acids. The trim removed 3 bases at V and 2 bases at J, leaving 7 bases unmatched. The CDR3 coding sequence is TGCGCCAGCAGCCACCTGGCGGGACTAGCGGGAGTCACAGATACGCAGTATTTT. Amino acids: CASSHLAGLAGVTDTQYF.

The rearrangement joins TRBV5-1 to TRBJ1-1, with TRBD1 as a possible D gene (5 bases). The CDR3 totals 15 residues. Trimming pared 0 bases from V and 9 bases from J, leaving 18 bases between. The germline gives CDR1 SGHRS, CDR2 YFSETQ. The CDR3 here is CASSLGWGRQWKAFF. The CDR3, as DNA: TGCGCCAGCAGCTTGGGGTGGGGGAGACAGTGGAAAGCTTTCTTT.

The CDR3 loop is CASSFQTENYGYTF. For the CDR3, the DNA is TGTGCCAGCAGCTTCCAGACAGAGAACTATGGCTACACCTTC. V is TRBV7-3 and J is TRBJ1-2; D possibly corresponds to TRBD1 (5 bases). Deletions cut 3 bases from V and 2 bases from J, with 10 bases between. This CDR3 contains 14 residues. The germline V gene has CDR1 SGHTA and CDR2 FQGTGA.

The chain uses TRBV2 and TRBJ2-7; D is unresolved. Germline V gene sequence: CDR1 SNHLY, CDR2 FYNNEI. V was pared by 3 bases and J by 3 bases, with 12 bases between. This CDR3 region has 14 residues. In DNA form, the CDR3 reads TGTGCCAGCAGTGACTCTGGGTCTTTCTACGAGCAGTACTTC. It codes for CASSDSGSFYEQYF.